These 29 T cell receptor beta chains share one sample of origin, sequenced in a study of T-cell reconstitution after alpha-beta-depleted transplantation in children. The TCRbeta library was prepared with unique molecular identifiers. TCRdb re-analysed the PCR reads in MiXCR, keeping a single row per CDR3 protein. The sample contains over 200,000 distinct CDR3 sequences, roughly 10% of which appear only once. This specimen consisted of PBMCs, obtained before TCRalphabeta/CD19-depleted stem cell transplant. Source of these receptors: a child less than two years old with acute myeloid leukemia, due to receive a stem cell transplant.

This clonotype showed up many times. The chain is built from TRBV29-1 and TRBJ2-7; no definite D call. There are 12 residues in the CDR3. With 2 bases removed from V and 2 bases from J, the gap between germline ends came to 7 bases. The germline V gene encodes CDR1 SQVTM and CDR2 ANQGSEA. The CDR3 is CSVEKGTYEQYF. DNA of the CDR3: TGCAGCGTTGAAAAGGGAACCTACGAGCAGTACTTC.

There are many counts of this clonotype. This chain links TRBV4-2 with TRBJ1-3, with D possibly matching TRBD1 (5 bases). From germline, CDR1 is LGHNA and CDR2 YNFKEQ. The CDR3 totals 15 residues. V lost 2 bases and J lost 0, with 8 bases in between. The chain's CDR3 is CASSQPDSSGNTIYF. In nucleotides, the CDR3 is TGTGCCAGCAGCCAACCTGACAGCTCTGGAAACACCATATATTTT.

This clonotype occurred many times. The gene calls are TRBV7-2 and TRBJ2-3; D uncertain. Germline V gene lookup returns CDR1 SGHTA and CDR2 FQGNSA. The V end was cut by 3 bases, the J end by 4 bases, with 2 bases between. The CDR3 runs to 11 residues. The CDR3 nucleotides read TGTGCCAGCAGCTTTCCAGATACGCAGTATTTT. Translating it yields CASSFPDTQYF.

This clonotype was picked up many times. This CDR3 reads CASSPGNTVYGYTF. The CDR3, as DNA: TGTGCCAGCAGTCCCGGGAACACCGTATATGGCTACACCTTC. The chain uses TRBV6-2 or TRBV6-3 and TRBJ1-2; no definite D call. Between the trimmed V and J ends, which lost 5 bases and 5 bases, there was a span of 15 bases. Germline V CDR1 and CDR2: MNHEY, SVGEGT. This CDR3 region has 14 residues.

In its sample, this clonotype was seen many times. The chain recombines TRBV29-1 with TRBJ2-7; D gene uncertain. The germline V gene encodes CDR1 SQVTM and CDR2 ANQGSEA. The CDR3 is 15 amino acids. V lost 0 bases and J 1 base, leaving 13 bases between the germline ends. This chain's CDR3 is CSVEESGVGSYEQYF. CDR3 nucleotide sequence: TGCAGCGTTGAAGAAAGTGGTGTCGGGTCCTACGAGCAGTACTTC.

V and J are TRBV5-1 and TRBJ2-1, with a weak D call TRBD2 (6 bases). The CDR3 spans 16 residues. V lost 4 bases and J 5 bases, leaving 19 bases between the germline ends. Germline CDR1 and CDR2: SGHRS and YFSETQ. DNA for the CDR3: TGCGCCAGCAGCGGCCTCACGGAGGCGGGACACAATGAGCAGTTCTTC. This codes for CASSGLTEAGHNEQFF.

This clonotype occurred many times. The rearrangement uses TRBV4-2 and TRBJ1-1, with D tentatively TRBD1 (5 bases). V lost 2 bases to trimming and J lost 2 bases, with 9 bases between them. Germline V gene lookup returns CDR1 LGHNA and CDR2 YNFKEQ. This CDR3 has 14 amino acids. CDR3 nucleotides: TGTGCCAGCAGCCAATCAGGGCTAAACACTGAAGCTTTCTTT. Amino acids: CASSQSGLNTEAFF.

This clonotype was seen at least ten times. J is TRBJ2-7 and V is TRBV5-1, with D unclear. Germline assignment: CDR1 SGHRS and CDR2 YFSETQ. This CDR3 is built from 14 residues. The ends were cut back, 3 bases at V and 2 bases at J, with 12 bases in the middle. The CDR3 reads CASSYSGPPYEQYF. For the CDR3, the DNA is TGCGCCAGCAGCTATTCCGGGCCCCCCTACGAGCAGTACTTC.

This clonotype was recorded many times. This sequence joins TRBV20-1 and TRBJ2-7, with D possibly being TRBD2 (7 bases). The CDR3 runs to 15 residues. Trimming pared 4 bases from V and 0 bases from J, leaving 16 bases between. Germline V CDR1 and CDR2: DFQATT, SNEGSKA (reference sequence). CDR3 region: CSATGASGNSYEQYF. CDR3 DNA: TGCAGTGCTACAGGGGCTAGCGGAAACTCCTACGAGCAGTACTTC.

This clonotype was recorded many times. The genes are TRBV29-1 and TRBJ1-2; tentative D call: TRBD1 (5 bases). Germline CDR1 SQVTM, CDR2 ANQGSEA. V dropped 6 bases and J dropped 7 bases, with 15 bases sitting between them. This CDR3 is built from 12 residues. The CDR3 loop is CSVMGEMGGYTF. The DNA of the CDR3 is TGCAGCGTGATGGGGGAAATGGGTGGCTACACCTTC.

The table lists this clonotype with many counts. V is TRBV10-3 and J is TRBJ1-5, with D unresolved. The CDR3 consists of 15 residues. The germline V gene has CDR1 ENHRY and CDR2 SYGVKD. Trimming pared 0 bases from V and 1 base from J, leaving 7 bases between. CDR3 sequence (DNA): TGTGCCATCAGTGAGTCGGACGGGAGCAATCAGCCCCAGCATTTT. As protein: CAISESDGSNQPQHF.

The V and J genes are TRBV19 and TRBJ2-2; 7 nucleotides line up with TRBD1. This CDR3 has 15 amino acids. After removal of 2 bases from V and 6 bases from J, the junction contained 6 bases not matched to a gene. Germline loops: CDR1 LNHDA, CDR2 SQIVND (reference sequence). The CDR3 DNA follows: TGTGCCAGTAGTATACTTCTGACAGGGCCCGGGGAGCTGTTTTTT. Protein sequence: CASSILLTGPGELFF.

This clonotype was observed many times. This chain joins TRBV6-5 and TRBJ2-7; possibly TRBD1 for D (6 bases). The germline CDR1 and CDR2 sequences are MNHEY and SVGAGI. Trimming pared 4 bases from V and 3 bases from J, leaving 13 bases between. The CDR3 loop spans 14 amino acids. The CDR3 DNA reads as TGTGCCAGCAGTTTCATGGACAGAAACTACGAGCAGTACTTC. This translates into CASSFMDRNYEQYF.

This clonotype appeared a few times. The V call is TRBV2, the J call TRBJ2-2; no clear D gene. CDR3 size: 16 residues. CDR1 and CDR2 (germline): SNHLY, FYNNEI. Trimming shortened V by 0 bases and J by 6 bases, and 14 bases separated the two germline ends. This chain's CDR3 is CASSEAARSRSGELFF. The CDR3 DNA is TGTGCCAGCAGTGAAGCGGCGAGATCTAGGTCCGGGGAGCTGTTTTTT. The variable domain in full, with the rest retrieved from reference TRBV2 and TRBJ2-2, is EPEVTQTPSHQVTQMGQEVILRCVPISNHLYFYWYRQILGQKVEFLVSFYNNEISEKSEIFDDQFSVERPDGSNFTLKIRSTKLEDSAMYFCASSEAARSRSGELFFGEGSRLTVL.

This clonotype appeared many times. The genes are TRBV5-5 and TRBJ2-7; a possible D gene is TRBD2 (7 bases). Germline-derived CDR1 and CDR2 are SGHKS and YYEKEE (reference sequence). V lost 4 bases and J 3 bases, leaving 23 bases between the germline ends. The CDR3 consists of 17 residues. Here the CDR3 DNA reads TGTGCCAGCAGCCTGGGAGGTGGGGGGGCCCCCCACTACGAGCAGTACTTC. This sequence encodes CASSLGGGGAPHYEQYF. Full variable domain (rest looked up from reference TRBV5-5 and TRBJ2-7): DAGVTQSPTHLIKTRGQQVTLRCSPISGHKSVSWYQQVLGQGPQFIFQYYEKEERGRGNFPDRFSARQFPNYSSELNVNALLLGDSALYLCASSLGGGGAPHYEQYFGPGTRLTVT.

This clonotype was recorded at least ten times. V usage is TRBV5-1 and J usage is TRBJ2-7; TRBD1 aligns across 9 bases. V shed 2 bases and J 5 bases; nucleotides not matched to a gene: 5. Germline V CDR1 and CDR2: SGHRS, YFSETQ. This CDR3 region has 14 residues. CDR3 in amino acids: CASSLGQGQDEQYF. For the CDR3, the DNA is TGCGCCAGCAGCTTAGGACAGGGGCAGGACGAGCAGTACTTC.

This clonotype has ten or more counts. This chain joins TRBV11-1 and TRBJ2-2, with 7 positions matching TRBD1. CDR1 is SGHAT, CDR2 FQDESV, per germline (reference sequence). This CDR3 region has 16 residues. V was clipped by 0 bases and J by 4 bases; unmatched bases: 5. The CDR3 protein is CASSLAGQARTGELFF. Written as DNA, the CDR3 is TGTGCCAGCAGCTTAGCTGGACAGGCACGCACCGGGGAGCTGTTTTTT.

This clonotype occurred many times. The chain recombines TRBV20-1 with TRBJ2-1; 7 bases match TRBD2. The CDR3 sequence is 15 residues long. V lost 0 bases and J lost 3; bases outside the gene matches: 5. In germline, CDR1 is DFQATT, CDR2 SNEGSKA (reference sequence). The CDR3 is CSARDGASGYNEQFF. The CDR3 bases are TGCAGTGCTAGAGATGGGGCTAGCGGCTACAATGAGCAGTTCTTC.

This clonotype was seen many times. The chain links TRBV28 to TRBJ2-7, with TRBD1 matching 7 bases. Trimming cost V 6 bases and J 12 bases; bases outside gene matches: 20. The germline gives CDR1 MDHEN, CDR2 SYDVKM. CDR3 length: 15 amino acids. For the CDR3, the DNA is TGTGCCAGCAGACCAATCCCCTCGGGACAGACCTTCGGGTACTTC. Translation gives CASRPIPSGQTFGYF.

Turning to this clonotype: One base away lies a much larger clone, so this may be a sequencing read error. The rearrangement links TRBV6-5 to TRBJ2-2, with a possible D match to TRBD2 (5 bases). The CDR3 loop spans 14 amino acids. The V gene's germline CDR1 is MNHEY and CDR2 SVGAGI. CDR3 coding DNA: TGTGCCAGCAGTTACGGGCAGGACCCCGGGGAGCTGCTTTTT. Amino acid sequence: CASSYGQDPGELLF.

This clonotype came up many times. J is TRBJ1-2 and V is TRBV27; no firm D call. V shed 6 bases and J shed 4 bases, with 15 bases lying between them. Germline values: CDR1 MNHEY, CDR2 SMNVEV (reference sequence). This CDR3 is 14 amino acids long. CDR3 sequence reads: CASRDLSRGYGYTF. In nucleotides, the CDR3 is TGTGCCAGCAGGGATTTAAGTCGGGGCTATGGCTACACCTTC.

The chain has TRBV18 and TRBJ1-1; D call uncertain. Germline V gives CDR1 KGHSH, CDR2 LQKENI. The V end lost 1 base, the J end lost 3 bases, and 12 bases lay between the germline ends. The CDR3 has 15 amino acids. This CDR3 is CASSPLEGIDTEAFF. The CDR3 coding sequence is TGTGCCAGCTCACCACTGGAGGGTATAGACACTGAAGCTTTCTTT.

Ten or more counts support this clonotype. V and J are TRBV6-5 and TRBJ1-2; tentative D call: TRBD1 (5 bases). Trimming pared 4 bases from V and 2 bases from J, leaving 5 bases between. Germline V gene sequence: CDR1 MNHEY, CDR2 SVGAGI. The CDR3 has 12 amino acids. CDR3 DNA sequence: TGTGCCAGCAGTTCAGGGAACTATGGCTACACCTTC. Its protein is CASSSGNYGYTF.

This clonotype has a count of ten or more. The chain links TRBV5-1 to TRBJ1-6; 8 nucleotides align to TRBD1. The CDR3 covers 14 residues. The germline V gene has CDR1 SGHRS and CDR2 YFSETQ. The trim removed 1 base at V and 8 bases at J, leaving 2 bases unmatched. This chain's CDR3 is CASSLQQGDSPLHF. The CDR3 region has the DNA TGCGCCAGCAGCTTGCAACAGGGGGATTCACCCCTCCACTTT. The full variable domain, in which reference TRBV5-1 and TRBJ1-6 provide the parts outside the CDR3, is KAGVTQTPRYLIKTRGQQVTLSCSPISGHRSVSWYQQTPGQGLQFLFEYFSETQRNKGNFPGRFSGRQFSNSRSEMNVSTLELGDSALYLCASSLQQGDSPLHFGNGTRLTVT.

This clonotype was seen more than once but under ten times. This sequence joins TRBV24-1 and TRBJ1-5; weak D call: TRBD1 (5 bases). V was pared by 0 bases and J by 1 base, with 15 bases between. Germline CDR1 KGHDR, CDR2 SFDVKD. CDR3 length: 18 residues. CDR3 amino acids: CATSDLVDTQDSNQPQHF. The CDR3 DNA reads as TGTGCCACCAGTGATTTGGTGGACACCCAAGACAGCAATCAGCCCCAGCATTTT.

The J gene is TRBJ2-5, the V gene TRBV5-5; TRBD2 is a possible D gene (5 bases). Germline V lookup: CDR1 SGHKS, CDR2 YYEKEE (reference sequence). The V gene lost 1 base and the J gene lost 2 bases, with 12 bases spanning the gap. This CDR3 is 15 amino acids long. Here the CDR3 reads CASSLLERIQETQYF. The CDR3 DNA follows: TGTGCCAGCAGCTTGTTGGAGCGGATTCAAGAGACCCAGTACTTC.

The table lists this clonotype with many counts. The V and J genes are TRBV6-1 and TRBJ1-2, with D uncertain. The CDR3 spans 13 residues. Germline-derived CDR1 and CDR2 are MNHNS and SASEGT. V was trimmed by 7 bases and J by 2 bases, leaving 11 bases between them. CDR3 sequence reads: CASTRTVNYGYTF. As DNA, the CDR3 is TGTGCCAGCACTCGGACGGTAAACTATGGCTACACCTTC.

This clonotype was recorded many times. The chain recombines TRBV7-2 with TRBJ2-1, with 11 bases matching TRBD2. This CDR3 contains 15 residues. With 1 base clipped from V and 6 bases from J, the junction kept 2 bases outside the gene matches. CDR1 SGHTA and CDR2 FQGNSA come from the germline V gene. The CDR3 loop is CASSLVAGGGNEQFF. Here the CDR3 DNA reads TGTGCCAGCAGCTTAGTAGCGGGGGGGGGCAATGAGCAGTTCTTC. The full variable domain, in which reference TRBV7-2 and TRBJ2-1 provide the parts outside the CDR3, is GAGVSQSPSNKVTEKGKDVELRCDPISGHTALYWYRQSLGQGLEFLIYFQGNSAPDKSGLPSDRFSAERTGGSVSTLTIQRTQQEDSAVYLCASSLVAGGGNEQFFGPGTRLTVL.

This clonotype was seen many times. CDR3 DNA sequence: TGCGCCAGCGGAGTCAGGGGTAACACTGAAGCTTTCTTT. Its translation is CASGVRGNTEAFF. The gene calls are TRBV5-1 and TRBJ1-1; TRBD1 might be the D (6 bases). The length of the CDR3 is 13 residues. Looked up from germline, CDR1 is SGHRS and CDR2 is YFSETQ. The V end lost 7 bases, the J end lost 2 bases, and 12 bases lay between the germline ends.